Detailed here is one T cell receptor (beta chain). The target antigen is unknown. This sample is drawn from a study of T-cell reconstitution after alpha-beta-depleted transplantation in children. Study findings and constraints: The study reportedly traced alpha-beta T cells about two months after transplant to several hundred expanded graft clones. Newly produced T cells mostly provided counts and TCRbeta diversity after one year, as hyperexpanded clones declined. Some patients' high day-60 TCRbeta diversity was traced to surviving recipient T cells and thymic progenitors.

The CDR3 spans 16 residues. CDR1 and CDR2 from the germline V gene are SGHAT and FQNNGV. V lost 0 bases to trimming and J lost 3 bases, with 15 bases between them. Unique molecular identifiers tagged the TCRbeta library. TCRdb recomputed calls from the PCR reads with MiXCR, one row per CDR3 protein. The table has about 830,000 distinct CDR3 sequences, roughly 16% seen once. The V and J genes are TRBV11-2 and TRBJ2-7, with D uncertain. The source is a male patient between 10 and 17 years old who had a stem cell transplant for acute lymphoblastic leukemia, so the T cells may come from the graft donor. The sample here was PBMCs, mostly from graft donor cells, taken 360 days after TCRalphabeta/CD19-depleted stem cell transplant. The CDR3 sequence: CASSLDFGAVGYEQYF. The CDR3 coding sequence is TGTGCCAGCAGCTTAGATTTTGGTGCAGTCGGCTACGAGCAGTACTTC. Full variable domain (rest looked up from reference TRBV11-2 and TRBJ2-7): EAGVAQSPRYKIIEKRQSVAFWCNPISGHATLYWYQQILGQGPKLLIQFQNNGVVDDSQLPKDRFSAERLKGVDSTLKIQPAKLEDSAVYLCASSLDFGAVGYEQYFGPGTRLTVT.